A single sample gave rise to the 15 T cell receptor beta chains below, sequenced in a study of T cell clusters in autoimmune cytopenias. TRB was amplified by touch-down multiplex PCR, primer pools A and B combined. TCRdb reprocessed the multiplex PCR reads and reports one entry per CDR3 protein, with no DNA. In total, the table holds about 12,000 distinct CDR3 sequences. TRB was amplified from roughly 250 ng of peripheral blood genomic DNA per sample. The sample also formed part of further work on T cell repertoires in aging, cancer and after chemotherapy.

Source material: peripheral blood. All receptors derive from a human donor in good health.

This rearrangement joins TRBV6-5 to TRBJ2-4. The CDR3 extends over 13 amino acids. Germline CDR1 is MNHEY and CDR2 is SVGAGI. The CDR3: CASRRGAKNIQYF.

The CDR3 spells CASSPPIQYNEQFF. This chain uses TRBV18 with TRBJ2-1. Germline V CDR1 and CDR2: KGHSH, LQKENI. The CDR3 totals 14 residues.

The chain is built from TRBV11-3 and TRBJ1-1; the D call from TCRdb, TRBD1, cannot be confirmed without DNA. Germline CDR1 SGHNT, CDR2 YENEEA. CDR3 length: 17 residues. CDR3 region: CASSLFGQGPPNTEAFF.

V usage is TRBV5-4 and J usage is TRBJ2-7. CDR3 length equals 12 residues. Germline V CDR1 and CDR2: SGHNT, YYREEE (reference sequence). CDR3 amino acids: CASSFGSTEQYF.

The chain is built from TRBV19 and TRBJ2-3; TCRdb names TRBD2, which stays unverified in the absence of DNA. This CDR3 region has 15 residues. CDR1 is LNHDA and CDR2 is SQIVND in the germline V gene (reference sequence). The CDR3 region is CASSGQGLSTDTQYF.

The V and J genes are TRBV7-6 and TRBJ2-2; TCRdb designates TRBD1, a call that cannot be tested without DNA. The CDR3 totals 14 residues. CDR1 is SGHVS, CDR2 FNYEAQ, per germline. The CDR3 loop is CASSLGGDGGELFF.

The chain carries TRBV5-4 and TRBJ2-4. Looked up from germline, CDR1 is SGHNT and CDR2 is YYREEE (reference sequence). The CDR3 consists of 12 residues. The chain's CDR3 is CASSVDRNIQYF.

The rearrangement joins TRBV6-5 to TRBJ2-7. This CDR3 spans 13 amino acids. Germline CDR1 is MNHEY and CDR2 is SVGAGI. This chain's CDR3 is CAISEATYFEQYF.

The gene calls are TRBV7-6 and TRBJ1-4; TCRdb's D call of TRBD1 is untestable without DNA. The CDR3 totals 17 residues. CDR1 is SGHVS, CDR2 FNYEAQ, per germline. CDR3 amino acids: CASSLGGQATTNEKLFF.

This rearrangement joins TRBV6-5 to TRBJ2-2; TCRdb names TRBD1, which stays unverified in the absence of DNA. The CDR3 is made up of 16 amino acids. CDR1 is MNHEY, CDR2 SVGAGI, per germline. The CDR3 spells CASGHLGGENTGELFF.

CDR3 loop: CASNPSRDQLRVNTEAFF. The V gene is TRBV27, the J gene TRBJ1-1. The CDR3 loop spans 18 amino acids. The V gene's germline CDR1 is MNHEY and CDR2 SMNVEV (reference sequence).

The gene calls are TRBV19 and TRBJ2-2; checking the TCRdb D call of TRBD1 is not possible without DNA. This CDR3 spans 17 amino acids. CDR1 is LNHDA, CDR2 SQIVND, per germline (reference sequence). CDR3 residues: CASKSRSWQGNTGELFF.

The chain joins TRBV11-3 to TRBJ1-6. The germline gives CDR1 SGHNT, CDR2 YENEEA. This CDR3 comprises 14 residues. The CDR3 sequence: CASSLGQGYSPLHF.

The gene calls are TRBV5-1 and TRBJ2-3; checking the TCRdb D call of TRBD1 is not possible without DNA. The germline gives CDR1 SGHRS, CDR2 YFSETQ. The CDR3 spans 16 residues. CDR3 residues: CASSAGDRARADTQYF.

The gene calls are TRBV6-1 and TRBJ1-1. The CDR3 totals 12 residues. Germline lookup yields CDR1 MNHNS and CDR2 SASEGT. This chain's CDR3 is CASSLGRTGTFF.